This T cell receptor beta chain is drawn from a study of T cells in Graves' hyperthyroidism and ophthalmopathy. Study findings and constraints: The majority of expanded thyroid clonotypes above 0.001 also appeared in blood.

Patients were excluded for uncontrolled infection, other autoimmune disease, pregnancy or lactation. Trimming removed 5 bases at V and 4 bases at J, with 14 bases between. The CDR3 has 14 amino acids. Worth noting for this clonotype: Its antigen is undetermined.

RNA transcripts provided the source from which TCR beta CDR3 regions were amplified. HTBI primers were employed in a first-round RT-PCR of the TCR CDR3. Via MiXCR, TCRdb re-called the multiplex PCR reads, giving one row per CDR3 protein. This repertoire shows about 760,000 distinct CDR3 sequences, 30% to 40% found once; its top ten account for around 31%. The origin of this receptor is a woman in her 40s with Graves' hyperthyroidism. J is TRBJ2-5 and V is TRBV12-3 or TRBV12-4; perhaps TRBD1 as D (6 bases). Material: blood. CDR3 in amino acids: CASSVTGLRETQYF. In DNA form, the CDR3 reads TGTGCCAGCAGTGTAACAGGGCTTCGAGAGACCCAGTACTTC.